Listed below are T cell receptor beta chains from one sample, sequenced in a study of beta chain features in type 1 diabetes. The repertoire was sequenced with immunoSEQ multiplex PCR; TCRdb's copy has only in-frame clones and lacks some. The sample records under 400,000 clones, 14% being singletons. Sequenced input: central memory CD4+ T cells from blood. These receptors were collected from a man aged 30 to 45 in good health. Both conserved end residues are part of each CDR3. Only part of the rows carry a size: once, few, many, or a class if the clone is expanded.

clone_size	j_call	v_call	cdr3_aa
NA	TRBJ2-5	TRBV19	CASSKTSGRQETQYF
NA	TRBJ2-1	TRBV11-1	CASSLEGQPSYNEQFF
NA	TRBJ1-1	TRBV7-9	CASSLEARNTEAFF
few	TRBJ2-5	TRBV10-2	CASSFSRRGKETQYF
few	TRBJ2-5	TRBV11-2	CASTQLAGVRETQYF
few	TRBJ1-2	TRBV6-1	CASSEKAVYGYTF
many	TRBJ1-1	TRBV7-2	CASSSQENTEAFF
NA	TRBJ1-5	TRBV5-4	CASSLAGFGTQHF
few	TRBJ1-5	TRBV12-5	CASGLGFQPQHF
NA	TRBJ1-1	TRBV6-5	CASRSLLTEAFF
few	TRBJ2-5	TRBV14	CASSPGTSGLETQYF
NA	TRBJ2-2	TRBV25-1	CASSDSDRVSGELFF
few	TRBJ2-2	TRBV9	CASSVSQGTTGELFF
NA	TRBJ2-5	TRBV5-6	CASSDLTRQETQYF
few	TRBJ1-3	TRBV7-9	CASSLQSVGNTIYF
few	TRBJ2-2	TRBV7-2	CASSPGVAGELFF
few	TRBJ2-2	TRBV7-2	CASSAGGPTGELFF
few	TRBJ1-2	TRBV5-1	CASSLGQGRGYTF
NA	TRBJ1-2	TRBV5-1	CASSPHRGKGGYTF
NA	TRBJ2-1	TRBV5-4	CASSFTSSSYNEQFF
NA	TRBJ1-5	TRBV6-1	CATTYLTGGPRPQHF
NA	TRBJ1-1	TRBV4-3	CASSQGRGGARTPEAFF
NA	TRBJ2-5	TRBV5-1	CASVPGLQTQETQYF
NA	TRBJ1-5	TRBV9	CASSGDQSNQPQHF
NA	TRBJ2-2	TRBV30	CAWSVRLAGAGWAGELFF
NA	TRBJ2-1	TRBV6-6	CASSRLNNEQFF
NA	TRBJ1-1	TRBV30	CAWSPVTRAFGAFF
few	TRBJ2-7	TRBV5-4	CASSAVKGAAVYEQYF
NA	TRBJ1-1	TRBV27	CASSFPGGGEAFF
few	TRBJ1-1	TRBV5-4	CASSGITRNTEAFF
NA	TRBJ2-5	TRBV28	CASMKAGIETQYF
NA	TRBJ1-2	TRBV28	CASSLSGNNYGYTF
NA	TRBJ2-1	TRBV9	CASSVQASASSYNEQFF
NA	TRBJ2-3	TRBV7-7	CASSLEVTSGTDTQYF
few	TRBJ2-2	TRBV7-2	CASSLYRIANTGELFF
few	TRBJ2-3	TRBV6-6	CASSYGGLAGGDTQYF
NA	TRBJ2-2	TRBV7-3	CASSRYKLGDTGELFF
medium-sized	TRBJ1-1	TRBV4-1	CASSQRPGTFMNTEAFF
few	TRBJ2-6	TRBV5-4	CASSLGHGGANVLTF
NA	TRBJ2-3	TRBV7-2	CASSGNRGRGTQYF
few	TRBJ2-1	TRBV7-2	CASSLASGKRGKFF
NA	TRBJ2-5	TRBV12-5	CASGLDVGGDQETQYF
few	TRBJ2-3	TRBV5-4	CASSFGTGDSDTQYF
few	TRBJ1-5	TRBV18	CASSPKGGGSNQPQHF
NA	TRBJ1-1	TRBV6-6	CASSPATWVVTEAFF
NA	TRBJ1-1	TRBV10-1	CASSEYRGTEAFF
few	TRBJ2-1	TRBV14	CASSLMTSTNEQFF
few	TRBJ2-1	TRBV4-1	CASSSRDGRAVEQFF
few	TRBJ1-3	TRBV29-1	CSVRIPGGSSGNTIYF